Below, 13 T cell receptor beta chains from the same sample are listed, as sequenced in a study of T cells in Graves' hyperthyroidism and ophthalmopathy. Amplified TCR beta CDR3 regions derived from RNA transcripts. With the HTBI primer set, the TCR CDR3 went through a first round of RT-PCR. One entry per CDR3 protein results from TCRdb running MiXCR on the multiplex PCR reads. Of approximately 640,000 distinct CDR3 sequences listed, 17% were seen once; the top ten hold around 16%. Sequenced input: blood. Receptors were obtained from a man in his forties or fifties with Graves' hyperthyroidism.

This clonotype was picked up many times. The chain combines TRBV28 with TRBJ1-1; 9 bases align to TRBD1. J lost 0 bases, V lost 7 bases, and 12 bases had no gene match. The germline CDR1 and CDR2 sequences are MDHEN and SYDVKM. This CDR3 contains 17 residues. The CDR3 DNA is TGTGCCAGCACAAACCCGCCGGGACAGGGTCTGAACACTGAAGCTTTCTTT. Translation: CASTNPPGQGLNTEAFF.

Ten or more counts support this clonotype. The rearrangement uses TRBV19 and TRBJ2-7; either TRBD1 or TRBD2 may supply D (5 bases each). The CDR3 loop spans 17 amino acids. V lost 3 bases to trimming and J lost 3 bases, with 21 bases between them. Germline CDR1 is LNHDA and CDR2 is SQIVND (reference sequence). CDR3 residues: CASSIEGRTQRGYEQYF. The CDR3 DNA reads as TGTGCCAGTAGTATCGAAGGGCGGACTCAGAGGGGCTACGAGCAGTACTTC.

This clonotype was found a few times. The J gene is TRBJ2-3, the V gene TRBV6-2 or TRBV6-3; 11 bases fit TRBD2. This CDR3 has 16 residues. V shed 4 bases and J 3 bases; nucleotides not matched to a gene: 6. CDR1 MNHEY and CDR2 SVGEGT come from the germline V gene. This CDR3 reads CASSFTSGRSTDTQYF. In DNA form, the CDR3 reads TGTGCCAGCAGTTTTACTAGCGGGAGATCGACAGATACGCAGTATTTT.

J is TRBJ2-1 and V is TRBV15; a weak D match, TRBD2 (6 bases). The CDR3 sequence is 17 residues long. Germline CDR1 and CDR2: LNHNV and YYDKDF (reference sequence). Trimming stripped 2 bases from V and 2 bases from J, with 16 bases between. CDR3 nucleotide sequence: TGTGCCACCAGCAGAAGACGAGCGGAGGGCCCCTACAATGAGCAGTTCTTC. Encoded protein: CATSRRRAEGPYNEQFF.

This clonotype was counted between two and nine times. The rearrangement joins TRBV12-3 or TRBV12-4 to TRBJ2-1, with 7 nucleotides matching TRBD2. The CDR3 has 15 residues. J gave up 9 bases and V 1 base, and 9 bases lay outside the gene matches. The CDR3 sequence: CASSLGGGVVIEQFF. DNA for the CDR3: TGTGCCAGCAGTTTAGGTGGGGGGGTGGTAATTGAGCAGTTCTTC.

This clonotype was detected ten times or more. The V gene is TRBV7-2, the J gene TRBJ2-3, with D possibly matching TRBD1 (5 bases). CDR1 is SGHTA and CDR2 is FQGNSA in the germline V gene. Trimming removed 3 bases at V and 4 bases at J, with 11 bases between. The CDR3 length is 14 residues. The CDR3: CASSFGVRADTQYF. In DNA, the CDR3 is TGTGCCAGCAGCTTTGGAGTCAGGGCAGATACGCAGTATTTT.

In this sample, this clonotype turned up a few times. The V gene is TRBV18, the J gene TRBJ2-3, with TRBD2 matching 12 bases. From germline, CDR1 is KGHSH and CDR2 LQKENI. The V and J ends lost 5 bases and 5 bases, in that order; junction bases with no gene match: 14. The CDR3 sequence is 18 residues long. The CDR3 region has the DNA TGTGCCAGCTCATCTCCGGGACTAGCGGGCGAGCCCAGAGATACGCAGTATTTT. It is translated as CASSSPGLAGEPRDTQYF.

This chain uses TRBV6-2 or TRBV6-3 with TRBJ1-5; D call uncertain. The CDR3 loop spans 13 amino acids. From germline, CDR1 is MNHEY and CDR2 SVGEGT. V was cut by 8 bases and J by 2 bases, with 10 bases left in between. The CDR3 DNA reads TGTGCCAGCGGGCAATTGGGCAATCAGCCCCAGCATTTT. This translates into CASGQLGNQPQHF.

This clonotype was detected ten times or more. The rearrangement joins TRBV20-1 to TRBJ2-5, with D unclear. This CDR3 is 10 amino acids long. Germline V CDR1 and CDR2: DFQATT, SNEGSKA (reference sequence). The V end lost 6 bases, the J end lost 2 bases, and 4 bases lay between the germline ends. This CDR3 is CSAHQETQYF. The DNA of the CDR3 is TGCAGTGCGCATCAAGAGACCCAGTACTTC.

There are a few counts of this clonotype. The gene calls are TRBV27 and TRBJ2-7; D is undetermined. Germline values: CDR1 MNHEY, CDR2 SMNVEV (reference sequence). CDR3 length: 14 residues. V was clipped by 2 bases and J by 4 bases, with 12 bases between them. DNA for the CDR3: TGTGCCAGCAGTTTAACCTTCGACGGGTACGAGCAGTACTTC. Encoded protein: CASSLTFDGYEQYF.

This clonotype was observed at least ten times. This chain connects TRBV6-1 to TRBJ1-5; TRBD1 might be the D (6 bases). CDR3 length equals 15 residues. Germline V gene lookup returns CDR1 MNHNS and CDR2 SASEGT. Trimming cost V 1 base and J 4 bases, with 11 bases left between them. CDR3 residues: CASSEGGTPNQPQHF. The DNA for the CDR3 is TGTGCCAGCAGTGAAGGCGGGACACCAAATCAGCCCCAGCATTTT.

J is TRBJ2-6 and V is TRBV2; D is possibly TRBD2 (5 bases). Per germline, CDR1 SNHLY and CDR2 FYNNEI. This CDR3 is 15 amino acids long. The ends were cut back, 6 bases at V and 1 base at J, with 10 bases in the middle. The DNA for the CDR3 is TGTGCCAGCAGGTCACGGGGTTCTGGGGCCAACGTCCTGACTTTC. It translates to CASRSRGSGANVLTF.

The CDR3 spells CASSVTPSGRDTQYF. The CDR3 DNA sequence: TGTGCCAGCAGCGTAACCCCTAGCGGGAGAGATACGCAGTATTTT. V and J are TRBV9 and TRBJ2-3, with 10 bases that match TRBD2. Germline CDR1 SGDLS, CDR2 YYNGEE. The CDR3 totals 15 residues. J gave up 5 bases and V 1 base, and 4 bases lay outside the gene matches.